This T cell receptor (beta chain) was retrieved from a study of post-analysis software for immune sequencing data. Whole-study results and caveats: Several TRBV segments (TRBV5-6, TRBV5-1 and TRBV20-1 among them) occurred more frequently in patients than in controls.

Unique molecular identifiers had been added to the TCR beta cDNA libraries. TCRdb processed the PCR reads anew with MiXCR; each CDR3 protein has one entry. This table holds about 820,000 distinct CDR3 sequences, approximately 50% found once. This clonotype was detected once. Its antigen is currently unknown. Germline V lookup: CDR1 MDHEN, CDR2 SYDVKM. This CDR3 spans 13 amino acids. Trimming stripped 7 bases from V and 8 bases from J, with 17 bases between. The chain employs TRBV28 and TRBJ1-2; D remains ambiguous. This sequence was found in a girl aged 5-17 years with multiple sclerosis. Sequenced sample: blood. The DNA of the CDR3 is TGTGCCAGCAAAGGCGGACCAACGCCCGGCTACACCTTC. It codes for CASKGGPTPGYTF.